This T cell receptor beta chain was captured in a study of blood T cell repertoires in COVID-19. Only in-frame clones appear in the TCRdb table, and some are missing; sequencing was by immunoSEQ multiplex PCR. The sample holds about 160,000 clones, 80% to 95% seen once. The germline V gene has CDR1 LGHNA and CDR2 YNFKEQ. The CDR3 is made up of 19 amino acids. The ends lost 4 bases at V and 4 bases at J; junction bases unmatched: 14. Recruited during active infection, patients (from Seattle) were subsequently followed longitudinally. The clonotype was recovered from a young man with COVID-19, enrolled during active disease. V gene TRBV4-2 combines with J gene TRBJ2-2; 11 positions agree with TRBD1. Sequenced material: peripheral blood. CDR3 coding DNA: TGTGCCAGCAGCCCCCAGGCCCGGACAGGGGGCGCGAGCACCGGGGAGCTGTTTTTT. As protein: CASSPQARTGGASTGELFF.